The 32 T cell receptor beta chains in this list originate from one sample, sequenced in a study of metastatic and nonmetastatic thyroid tumors. TCRdb re-analyzed the PCR reads through MiXCR. The data contain some 33,000 clones, approximately 17% of them seen just once; the ten biggest clones take up under 5%. No patient received treatment before thyroid surgery. Sequenced input: blood. Every receptor here comes from a female donor with papillary thyroid cancer or a benign thyroid nodule (not recorded which). Some clones in this sample may be carry-over from other donors' samples.

In its sample, this clone was seen many times. The rearrangement uses TRBV28 and TRBJ2-3, with D perhaps being TRBD1 or TRBD2 (6 bases each). Germline CDR1 MDHEN, CDR2 SYDVKM. The V end lost 0 bases, the J end lost 2 bases, and 15 bases lay between the germline ends. The CDR3 loop spans 17 amino acids. The CDR3 sequence: CASSLCTNGGPTDTQYF. CDR3 bases: TGTGCCAGCAGTTTATGCACCAACGGGGGCCCCACAGATACGCAGTATTTT. Using reference TRBV28 and TRBJ2-3 for the parts outside the CDR3, the full variable domain is DVKVTQSSRYLVKRTGEKVFLECVQDMDHENMFWYRQDPGLGLRLIYFSYDVKMKEKGDIPEGYSVSREKKERFSLILESASTNQTSMYLCASSLCTNGGPTDTQYFGPGTRLTVL.

There are a few counts of this clone. A single base separates this from a much larger clone, so it may be a read error. This CDR3 is missing its conserved last phenylalanine or tryptophan, likely due to a read error. Because the CDR3's place on the DNA is in doubt, the DNA is left out and the CDR3 is given as listed by TCRdb. V usage is TRBV2 and J usage is TRBJ2-1; TRBD2, the table's D call, was not compared with the DNA. The length of the CDR3 is 15 amino acids, counting both ends. CDR1 and CDR2 (germline): SNHLY, FYNNEI. CDR3 protein: CASITNGLAGGRKFL.

At least ten counts were recorded for this clone. This chain connects TRBV2 to TRBJ2-2, with TRBD2 matching 15 bases. Trimming at V came to 6 bases and at J to 5 bases, leaving 1 base not matched to a gene. Germline loops: CDR1 SNHLY, CDR2 FYNNEI. This CDR3 comprises 15 residues. DNA for the CDR3: TGTGCCAGCAGGGGGACTAGCGGGAGGACCGGGGAGCTGTTTTTT. It specifies CASRGTSGRTGELFF.

At least ten counts were recorded for this clone. This rearrangement joins TRBV20-1 to TRBJ1-5, with TRBD1 matching over 8 bases. Germline lookup yields CDR1 DFQATT and CDR2 SNEGSKA (reference sequence). This CDR3 contains 15 residues. V lost 1 base, J lost 0 bases, and 2 bases stayed unmatched. The DNA of the CDR3 is TGCAGTGCTAGAGCGACAGGGGATAGCAATCAGCCCCAGCATTTT. Amino acid sequence: CSARATGDSNQPQHF.

This clone was picked up many times. CDR3 nucleotides: TGTGCCAGTAGGGCGGGTCCCCTCAGGGAGCAGTACTTC. Protein product: CASRAGPLREQYF. The rearrangement uses TRBV19 and TRBJ2-7, with D possibly being TRBD2 (5 bases). V lost 6 bases, J lost 7 bases, and 16 bases lay in between. CDR1 and CDR2 from the germline V gene are LNHDA and SQIVND (reference sequence). The CDR3 has 13 amino acids. Together with reference TRBV19 and TRBJ2-7, the CDR3 gives the full variable domain: DGGITQSPKYLFRKEGQNVTLSCEQNLNHDAMYWYRQDPGQGLRLIYYSQIVNDFQKGDIAEGYSVSREKKESFPLTVTSAQKNPTAFYLCASRAGPLREQYFGPGTRLTVT.

This clone occurred many times. V is TRBV4-2 and J is TRBJ2-2; TRBD1 might be the D (5 bases). The germline V gene encodes CDR1 LGHNA and CDR2 YNFKEQ. The CDR3 is 17 residues long. Trimming removed 4 bases from V and 0 bases from J, with 15 bases in between. The CDR3 DNA is TGTGCCAGCAGCCTGACGCTGGTGGGGCCGAACACCGGGGAGCTGTTTTTT. This sequence encodes CASSLTLVGPNTGELFF.

This clone was found many times. Other nucleotide sequences from this sample produce the same CDR3. V is TRBV25-1 and J is TRBJ1-1, with D uncertain. Germline assignment: CDR1 MGHDK and CDR2 SYGVNS. Trimming shortened V by 5 bases and J by 1 base, and 32 bases separated the two germline ends. This CDR3 has 21 amino acids. The CDR3 protein is CASSPTNPYTKLLRRNTEAFF. The DNA for the CDR3 is TGTGCCAGCAGTCCAACAAACCCTTATACAAAGCTCCTGCGGCGGAACACTGAAGCTTTCTTT.

This clone was picked up many times. The sample carries other DNA sequences with the same CDR3. This rearrangement joins TRBV6-1 to TRBJ2-2; 9 nucleotides align to TRBD2. J lost 5 bases, V lost 1 base, and 5 bases had no gene match. CDR3 length: 16 residues. The V gene's germline CDR1 is MNHNS and CDR2 SASEGT. The CDR3 region is CASSEGAGGPTGELFF. The CDR3 region has the DNA TGTGCCAGCAGTGAAGGGGCGGGGGGGCCGACCGGGGAGCTGTTTTTT.

There are many counts of this clone. V and J are TRBV7-6 and TRBJ2-5; 9 nucleotides match TRBD2. Trimming removed 0 bases from V and 5 bases from J; junction bases left unmatched: 7. The CDR3 contains 16 residues. Germline CDR1 and CDR2: SGHVS and FNYEAQ. The chain's CDR3 is CASSLAGRGGKETQYF. CDR3 coding DNA: TGTGCCAGCAGCTTAGCCGGGCGGGGGGGCAAGGAGACCCAGTACTTC.

In its sample, this clone was seen many times. V gene TRBV12-3 or TRBV12-4 combines with J gene TRBJ2-4; no reliable D call. This CDR3 has 13 amino acids. Between the trimmed V and J ends, which lost 1 base and 4 bases, there was a span of 5 bases. The CDR3 DNA sequence: TGTGCCAGCAGTTTAGAAGTAAAAAACATTCAGTACTTC. This sequence encodes CASSLEVKNIQYF.

The table lists this clone with many counts. The chain employs TRBV29-1 and TRBJ2-1, with 14 bases aligning to TRBD2. V lost 7 bases to trimming and J lost 9 bases; unmatched junction nucleotides: 11. The CDR3 totals 15 residues. The germline V gene has CDR1 SQVTM and CDR2 ANQGSEA. CDR3 protein: CSATGGLAGVSEQFF. As DNA, the CDR3 is TGCAGCGCGACTGGGGGACTAGCGGGAGTCAGTGAGCAGTTCTTC.

In this sample, this clone turned up a few times. It may be a read error: a sequence one base away is much more abundant. The genes are TRBV11-1 and TRBJ2-1, with D maybe TRBD1 (7 bases). The CDR3 has 12 residues. CDR1 is SGHAT and CDR2 is FQDESV in the germline V gene (reference sequence). The CDR3 loop is CASSSQGGEQLF. The CDR3, as DNA: TGTGCCAGCAGCTCCCAGGGGGGTGAGCAGCTCTTC.

This clone was counted many times. The rearrangement joins TRBV19 to TRBJ1-1, with 7 bases identical to TRBD1. V trimming: 10 bases; J trimming: 4 bases; junction bases outside the gene matches: 12. This CDR3 has 14 amino acids. Looked up from germline, CDR1 is LNHDA and CDR2 is SQIVND (reference sequence). CDR3 residues: CAIGQAGLGTEAFF. In DNA form, the CDR3 reads TGTGCCATTGGACAGGCCGGTCTGGGCACTGAAGCTTTCTTT.

This clone occurred many times. The chain combines TRBV29-1 with TRBJ1-4; D unresolved. Trimming removed 7 bases from V and 10 bases from J, with 19 bases in between. This CDR3 has 13 residues. Germline loops: CDR1 SQVTM, CDR2 ANQGSEA. The CDR3 DNA sequence: TGCAGCGGCCGGACCTCGGAGAAAGGAAAACTGTTTTTT. Protein sequence: CSGRTSEKGKLFF.

This clone has at least ten counts. J is TRBJ1-5 and V is TRBV6-2 or TRBV6-3, with 9 nucleotides matching TRBD1. The V segment lost 6 bases and the J segment 6 bases; nucleotides outside the gene matches: 9. Germline V gene data show CDR1 as MNHEY and CDR2 as SVGEGT. This CDR3 spans 15 amino acids. The DNA for the CDR3 is TGTGCCAGCAGAGCGGGACAGGGATTCATTCAGCCCCAGCATTTT. It encodes CASRAGQGFIQPQHF.

This clone was counted many times. The V call is TRBV6-6, the J call TRBJ1-3, with D uncertain. Deletions cut 0 bases from V and 0 bases from J, with 12 bases between. The V gene's germline CDR1 is MNHNY and CDR2 SVGAGI (reference sequence). The CDR3 loop spans 17 amino acids. The CDR3 coding sequence is TGTGCCAGCAGTTACTCCAGTTTGAGGAGCTCTGGAAACACCATATATTTT. This gives the protein CASSYSSLRSSGNTIYF.

This rearrangement joins TRBV15 to TRBJ1-2, with D unclear. The CDR3 consists of 14 residues. Germline CDR1 reads LNHNV; CDR2 reads YYDKDF (reference sequence). V gave up 1 base and J gave up 8 bases, with 14 bases separating them. In DNA form, the CDR3 reads TGTGCCACCAGCAGAGGGTGGCAGTCTGAGGGCTACACCTTC. Encoded protein: CATSRGWQSEGYTF.

This chain joins TRBV19 and TRBJ2-7; D gene uncertain. CDR1 and CDR2 (germline): LNHDA, SQIVND (reference sequence). V lost 2 bases and J lost 4, with 12 bases in between. This CDR3 is 14 amino acids long. CDR3 residues: CASSISVLSYEQYF. In DNA, the CDR3 is TGTGCCAGTAGTATAAGTGTGCTGTCGTACGAGCAGTACTTC.

The sample holds many counts of this clone. The V and J genes are TRBV4-1 and TRBJ1-1, with 12 bases fitting TRBD1. The ends lost 0 bases at V and 0 bases at J; junction bases unmatched: 2. Germline V CDR1 and CDR2: MGHRA, YSYEKL. CDR3 size: 17 residues. CDR3 DNA sequence: TGCGCCAGCAGCCAAGAGGGACAGGGGGCGATGAACACTGAAGCTTTCTTT. Translated: CASSQEGQGAMNTEAFF.

This clone appeared many times. The chain carries TRBV11-2 and TRBJ1-1; no clear D gene. CDR3 length equals 13 residues. Trimming took 1 base from V and 8 from J, leaving 11 bases between them. Germline V gene lookup returns CDR1 SGHAT and CDR2 FQNNGV. Here the CDR3 reads CASSLGIGVEAFF. CDR3 DNA: TGTGCCAGCAGCTTAGGAATCGGGGTCGAAGCTTTCTTT.

This clone was observed at least ten times. V and J are TRBV2 and TRBJ1-5; D ambiguous. CDR3 size: 14 residues. V lost 3 bases and J 5 bases, leaving 11 bases between the germline ends. Per the germline V gene, CDR1 is SNHLY and CDR2 is FYNNEI. CDR3 in amino acids: CASSELSDYQPQHF. Written as DNA, the CDR3 is TGTGCCAGCAGTGAGTTGTCAGATTATCAGCCCCAGCATTTT.

As regards this clone: Germline is not matched at one junction end, which may reflect a read error. This chain joins TRBV5-1 and TRBJ2-7; D possibly corresponds to TRBD2 (5 bases). This CDR3 region has 14 residues. CDR1 and CDR2 from the germline V gene are SGHRS and YFSETQ. The CDR3 sequence: CASNLGVFFYEQYF. Here the CDR3 DNA reads TGCGCCAGCAACTTGGGAGTTTTCTTCTACGAGCAGTACTTC. The full variable domain, its missing parts supplied by reference TRBV5-1 and TRBJ2-7, is KAGVTQTPRYLIKTRGQQVTLSCSPISGHRSVSWYQQTPGQGLQFLFEYFSETQRNKGNFPGRFSGRQFSNSRSEMNVSTLELGDSALYLCASNLGVFFYEQYFGPGTRLTVT.

This clone was counted many times. The J gene is TRBJ2-2, the V gene TRBV28, with a tentative D call TRBD1 (6 bases). Germline loops: CDR1 MDHEN, CDR2 SYDVKM. The CDR3 totals 15 residues. V lost 6 bases and J 5 bases, leaving 16 bases between the germline ends. The CDR3 DNA reads as TGTGCCAGCAGCCACCAACAGGGTTGGACCGGGGAGCTGTTTTTT. Translating gives CASSHQQGWTGELFF.

There are many counts of this clone. The chain employs TRBV4-3 and TRBJ1-5, with D maybe TRBD1 (5 bases). Trimming removed 0 bases at V and 5 bases at J, with 20 bases between. CDR3 length: 18 residues. Germline loops: CDR1 LGHNA, CDR2 YSLEER. The CDR3 region is CASSQEWVPTGRDQPQHF. The CDR3 DNA reads TGCGCCAGCAGCCAAGAATGGGTCCCAACAGGTAGGGATCAGCCCCAGCATTTT.

To note about this clone: Germline and junction disagree at one end, which may indicate a read error. The chain couples TRBV5-1 to TRBJ2-2; D assignment may be TRBD1 or TRBD2 (5 bases each). Per the germline V gene, CDR1 is SGHRS and CDR2 is YFSETQ. This CDR3 spans 15 amino acids. CDR3 in amino acids: CASSLVTANTGEPFF. The CDR3 DNA reads TGCGCCAGCAGCTTGGTGACAGCGAACACCGGGGAGCCGTTTTTT.

This clone was found a few times. Since a much larger clone is just one base distant, this may be a read error. The chain links TRBV12-3 or TRBV12-4 to TRBJ2-5, with a possible D match to TRBD2 (5 bases). This CDR3 has 18 residues. Trimming removed 6 bases at V and 2 bases at J, with 25 bases between. The CDR3 nucleotides are TGTGCCAGCAGCTCCCGATTATCGGGATCACTTAATCAAGAGACCCAGTACTTC. Translated: CASSSRLSGSLNQETQYF.

This clone was counted at least ten times. This chain connects TRBV20-1 to TRBJ2-3; 9 bases line up with TRBD2. The CDR3 is 15 residues long. Per the germline V gene, CDR1 is DFQATT and CDR2 is SNEGSKA (reference sequence). The V segment lost 7 bases and the J segment 4 bases; nucleotides outside the gene matches: 12. CDR3 in amino acids: CSVLVLAGGADTQYF. In DNA, the CDR3 is TGCAGTGTTTTAGTACTGGCGGGAGGGGCAGATACGCAGTATTTT.

This clone was recorded at least ten times. The rearrangement uses TRBV28 and TRBJ2-7, with 9 bases aligning to TRBD1. V lost 8 bases to trimming and J lost 3 bases; unmatched junction nucleotides: 5. CDR3 length: 13 residues. The germline gives CDR1 MDHEN, CDR2 SYDVKM. The CDR3 DNA reads as TGTGCCAGCCTAATGACAGGGGGCTACGAGCAGTACTTC. Amino acids: CASLMTGGYEQYF. Drawing the rest from reference TRBV28 and TRBJ2-7, the complete variable domain is DVKVTQSSRYLVKRTGEKVFLECVQDMDHENMFWYRQDPGLGLRLIYFSYDVKMKEKGDIPEGYSVSREKKERFSLILESASTNQTSMYLCASLMTGGYEQYFGPGTRLTVT.

This clone was recorded at least ten times. J is TRBJ2-6 and V is TRBV4-3; D may match TRBD1 or TRBD2 (5 bases each). Trimming removed 3 bases from V and 2 bases from J, with 20 bases in between. The germline V gene encodes CDR1 LGHNA and CDR2 YSLEER. This CDR3 has 19 amino acids. Here the CDR3 DNA reads TGCGCCAGCAGCCACGCCCGGGACGGCCGCTTTCCTGGGGCCAACGTCCTGACTTTC. Protein: CASSHARDGRFPGANVLTF.

The chain has TRBV20-1 and TRBJ2-3, with D possibly being TRBD2 (5 bases). From germline, CDR1 is DFQATT and CDR2 SNEGSKA (reference sequence). The CDR3 runs to 13 residues. In DNA form, the CDR3 reads TGCAGCCTCGTAACGGGAAAGACAGATACGCAGTATTTT. The encoded protein is CSLVTGKTDTQYF.

This chain connects TRBV12-3 or TRBV12-4 to TRBJ1-2, with a possible D match to TRBD1 (5 bases). Trimming cost V 5 bases and J 2 bases, with 9 bases left between them. The CDR3 consists of 13 residues. This chain's CDR3 is CASSQKGNYGYTF. CDR3 coding DNA: TGTGCCAGCAGTCAGAAGGGGAACTATGGCTACACCTTC.

This clone was observed at least ten times. V gene TRBV18 combines with J gene TRBJ2-5, with TRBD2 matching 8 bases. Unmatched junction bases numbered 1, after V lost 3 bases and J lost 1 base. Germline CDR1 and CDR2: KGHSH and LQKENI. The CDR3 is made up of 14 amino acids. This chain's CDR3 is CASSPGTSQETQYF. DNA for the CDR3: TGTGCCAGCTCACCGGGGACTAGCCAAGAGACCCAGTACTTC. The full variable domain, with the rest looked up from reference TRBV18 and TRBJ2-5, is NAGVMQNPRHLVRRRGQEARLRCSPMKGHSHVYWYRQLPEEGLKFMVYLQKENIIDESGMPKERFSAEFPKEGPSILRIQQVVRGDSAAYFCASSPGTSQETQYFGPGTRLLVL.